The following is a TCR beta chain sequence with its context. Germline V lookup: CDR1 MNHEY, CDR2 SVGAGI. The V gene end was trimmed by 10 bases and the J gene end by 6 bases; junction bases not matched to a gene: 10. This CDR3 region has 13 residues. This record comes from a study of T cells after somatic rescue of genetic block. The protocol was immunoSEQ multiplex PCR, while the TCRdb copy is restricted to in-frame clones and leaves out a portion. The sample holds 55,000 to 70,000 clones, under 95% seen once. The material sequenced was peripheral blood mononuclear cells (PBMCs). V and J are TRBV6-5 and TRBJ1-2; the match to TRBD1 covers 8 bases. This TCR was recovered from a middle-aged man. CDR3 sequence (DNA): TGTGCCACCTATAGGACAGGGACTCATGGCTACACCTTC. Its protein is CATYRTGTHGYTF.